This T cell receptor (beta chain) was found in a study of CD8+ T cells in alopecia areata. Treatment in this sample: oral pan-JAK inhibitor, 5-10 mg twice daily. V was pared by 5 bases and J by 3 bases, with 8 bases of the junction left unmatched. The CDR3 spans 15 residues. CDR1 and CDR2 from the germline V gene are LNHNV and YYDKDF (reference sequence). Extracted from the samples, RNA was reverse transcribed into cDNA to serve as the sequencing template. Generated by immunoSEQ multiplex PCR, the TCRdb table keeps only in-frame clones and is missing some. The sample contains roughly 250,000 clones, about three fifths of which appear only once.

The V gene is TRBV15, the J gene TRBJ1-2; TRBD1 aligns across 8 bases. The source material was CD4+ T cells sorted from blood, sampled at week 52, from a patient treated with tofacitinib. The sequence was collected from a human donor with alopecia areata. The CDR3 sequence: CATSGSTGEDYGYTF. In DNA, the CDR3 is TGTGCCACCAGCGGATCGACAGGGGAGGACTATGGCTACACCTTC.